This T cell receptor beta chain was identified in a study of Ad26.COV2.S vaccination and SARS-CoV-2 variants. The study's findings and limits: While placebo recipients had lower spike-specific TCR breadth, vaccine recipients had more.

Between the trimmed V and J ends, which lost 6 bases and 2 bases, there was a span of 8 bases. The length of the CDR3 is 13 residues. Per germline, CDR1 LGHNT and CDR2 FRNRAP. The method was immunoSEQ multiplex PCR; TCRdb's version includes in-frame clones alone and lacks a portion of them. Of hundreds of thousands of clones listed, 86% are singletons. On this clone: Its specificity is unknown.

Specified treatment: roughly 19 received Ad26.COV2.S at low or high dose, single or two shots; roughly five received placebo; per-sample allocation not given. Sampling happened 63 days after the first vaccine or placebo injection. This specimen was peripheral blood, taken in a trial of Ad26.COV2.S vaccine versus placebo. The sequence was collected from a person between 18 and 60 years old who received the Ad26.COV2.S COVID-19 vaccine or a placebo. The chain joins TRBV12-5 to TRBJ2-1; D could derive from TRBD1 or TRBD2 (5 bases each). CDR3 amino acids: CASGRGPYNEQFF. The CDR3 DNA reads TGTGCTAGTGGCCGGGGACCCTACAATGAGCAGTTCTTC.